A selection of T cell receptor beta chains follows, all from one sample in a study of blood T cell repertoires in COVID-19. Here immunoSEQ multiplex PCR was the method, and the copy in TCRdb shows in-frame clones only, minus some. The table has about 200,000 clones, approximately 92% seen once. Material for sequencing was peripheral blood. The source is a man between 50 and 59 years old with acute or convalescent COVID-19. Each CDR3 is given with its conserved first and last residue. D genes are given only for firm matches. A clone size is listed for some rows: how often the clone was seen (once, few, many), or a class if it is expanded.

- | TRBJ1-5 | - | TRBV7-9 | CASSLQDQPQHF | TGTGCCAGCAGCCTACAGGACCAGCCCCAGCATTTT
- | TRBJ2-2 | - | TRBV6-2/TRBV6-3 | CASSYRTTGNTGELFF | TGTGCCAGCAGTTACAGGACAACCGGGAACACCGGGGAGCTGTTTTTT
- | TRBJ2-4 | - | TRBV3-1/TRBV3-2 | CASSQDRGGSDRVDKNIQYF | TGTGCCAGCAGCCAAGACAGGGGGGGGTCGGACAGGGTCGACAAAAACATTCAGTACTTC
- | TRBJ2-1 | - | TRBV24-1 | CATSDPRGGPLSYNEQFF | TGTGCCACCAGTGACCCCCGGGGAGGCCCCCTCTCCTACAATGAGCAGTTCTTC
TRBD1 | TRBJ1-1 | - | TRBV28 | CASSLLTGAMNTEAFF | TGTGCCAGCAGTTTATTAACAGGGGCTATGAACACTGAAGCTTTCTTT
TRBD1 | TRBJ2-7 | - | TRBV4-1 | CASSHYRAGTGVHEQYF | TGCGCCAGCAGCCATTATAGGGCCGGGACAGGGGTCCACGAGCAGTACTTC
- | TRBJ1-1 | - | TRBV11-2 | CASTDSSSGAFF | TGTGCCAGCACCGATAGCAGCTCTGGAGCTTTCTTT
- | TRBJ2-7 | - | TRBV10-3 | CAISESWGAAGTYEQYF | TGTGCCATCAGTGAGTCGTGGGGAGCGGCAGGGACATACGAGCAGTACTTC
- | TRBJ1-2 | - | TRBV5-6 | CASSLGQGIYGYTF | TGTGCCAGCAGCCTAGGGCAGGGGATCTATGGCTACACCTTC
- | TRBJ1-1 | - | TRBV5-1 | CASSWAALGNTEAFF | TGCGCCAGCAGCTGGGCTGCGCTTGGGAACACTGAAGCTTTCTTT
- | TRBJ1-6 | - | TRBV28 | CASSLIAQGRPPLHF | TGTGCCAGCAGTTTAATCGCCCAGGGGCGTCCACCCCTCCACTTT
- | TRBJ1-4 | - | TRBV7-2 | CASSQLVGPNEKLFF | TGTGCCAGCAGCCAGCTCGTGGGCCCGAATGAAAAACTGTTTTTT
- | TRBJ2-5 | - | TRBV7-9 | CASSETEIQETQYF | TGTGCCAGCAGCGAGACAGAGATTCAAGAGACCCAGTACTTC
- | TRBJ2-1 | - | TRBV3-1/TRBV3-2 | CASSPSGDSYNEQFF | TGTGCCAGCAGCCCCTCGGGGGACTCCTACAATGAGCAGTTCTTC
- | TRBJ1-5 | - | TRBV19 | CASSIVAGLGNQPQHF | TGTGCCAGTAGTATAGTTGCGGGGCTGGGCAATCAGCCCCAGCATTTT
TRBD1 | TRBJ2-7 | - | TRBV5-4 | CASSLFGTGGNEQYF | TGTGCCAGCAGCTTGTTTGGGACAGGGGGCAACGAGCAGTACTTC
TRBD1 | TRBJ1-5 | - | TRBV6-5 | CASSYGTGANQPQHF | TGTGCCAGCAGTTACGGGACAGGGGCCAATCAGCCCCAGCATTTT
- | TRBJ1-2 | - | TRBV7-8 | CASGEDGYGYTF | TGTGCCAGCGGGGAGGATGGCTATGGCTACACCTTC
TRBD1 | TRBJ1-1 | - | TRBV25-1 | CAILGQYTEAFF | TGTGCCATTTTGGGACAGTACACTGAAGCTTTCTTT
TRBD1 | TRBJ1-1 | - | TRBV6-5 | CASSRGTDTEAFF | TGTGCCAGCAGCCGCGGGACAGACACTGAAGCTTTCTTT
- | TRBJ2-2 | - | TRBV7-9 | CASSVSGTGELFF | TGTGCCAGCAGCGTCAGCGGGACCGGGGAGCTGTTTTTT
- | TRBJ2-1 | - | TRBV3-1/TRBV3-2 | CASSQAFAGIYNEQFF | TGTGCCAGCAGCCAAGCCTTTGCGGGAATCTACAATGAGCAGTTCTTC
- | TRBJ1-1 | - | TRBV27 | CASSLEATTNTEAFF | TGTGCCAGCAGTTTAGAGGCCACAACGAACACTGAAGCTTTCTTT
- | TRBJ2-7 | - | TRBV7-9 | CASSLARVYEQYF | TGTGCCAGCAGCTTAGCGAGGGTCTACGAGCAGTACTTC
- | TRBJ2-3 | - | TRBV11-2 | CASSPGGLLTDTQYF | TGTGCCAGCAGCCCCGGGGGTCTTCTCACAGATACGCAGTATTTT
TRBD2 | TRBJ2-3 | - | TRBV27 | CASSPRGVAQDTQYF | TGTGCCAGCAGTCCCCGGGGGGTAGCGCAAGATACGCAGTATTTT
TRBD2 | TRBJ2-1 | - | TRBV5-1 | CASSQPRNKLSGSSYNEQFF | TGCGCCAGCAGCCAACCACGAAATAAACTTAGCGGGAGCTCCTACAATGAGCAGTTCTTC
TRBD2 | TRBJ2-3 | - | TRBV28 | CASSSPLAGGDTQYF | TGTGCCAGCAGTTCCCCGCTAGCGGGAGGGGATACGCAGTATTTT
- | TRBJ2-3 | - | TRBV10-3 | CAISDQPGPDTQYF | TGTGCCATCAGTGATCAGCCAGGGCCAGATACGCAGTATTTT
TRBD1 | TRBJ1-2 | - | TRBV7-9 | CASSPDPTGTFNYGYTF | TGTGCCAGCAGCCCTGACCCGACAGGGACTTTTAACTATGGCTACACCTTC
TRBD1 | TRBJ1-2 | - | TRBV5-1 | CASSLADRENYGYTF | TGCGCCAGCAGCTTGGCTGACAGGGAGAACTATGGCTACACCTTC
TRBD2 | TRBJ2-1 | few | TRBV3-1/TRBV3-2 | CASSPWGGMDHYNEQFF | TGTGCCAGCAGCCCATGGGGGGGGATGGATCACTACAATGAGCAGTTCTTC
- | TRBJ1-1 | - | TRBV18 | CASSPQGSSTEAFF | TGTGCCAGCTCACCACAGGGGTCGAGTACTGAAGCTTTCTTT
TRBD1 | TRBJ1-1 | - | TRBV6-5 | CASRRTGFEAFF | TGTGCCAGCAGGAGGACAGGGTTTGAAGCTTTCTTT
TRBD1 | TRBJ1-2 | once | TRBV10-3 | CAIRGQGVNGYTF | TGTGCCATCAGAGGACAGGGAGTAAATGGCTACACCTTC
TRBD2 | TRBJ2-1 | - | TRBV7-9 | CASSPQRGGPHAHNEQFF | TGTGCCAGCAGCCCACAACGCGGGGGACCACACGCCCACAATGAGCAGTTCTTC
- | TRBJ1-5 | - | TRBV28 | CASIIGGNRINQPQHF | TGTGCCAGCATAATCGGTGGGAACAGGATCAATCAGCCCCAGCATTTT
- | TRBJ1-2 | - | TRBV9 | CASSVGGERSYGYTF | TGTGCCAGCAGCGTAGGGGGGGAAAGGAGCTATGGCTACACCTTC
TRBD1 | TRBJ1-1 | - | TRBV19 | CASSLPGTVNTEAFF | TGTGCCAGTAGCCTGCCCGGGACAGTGAACACTGAAGCTTTCTTT
- | TRBJ2-3 | - | TRBV5-4 | CASSLGGSTDTQYF | TGTGCCAGCAGCTTAGGAGGGAGCACAGATACGCAGTATTTT
TRBD2 | TRBJ2-1 | - | TRBV5-4 | CASSGRTSGYNEQFF | TGTGCCAGCAGCGGAAGGACTAGCGGCTACAATGAGCAGTTCTTC
- | TRBJ1-2 | once | TRBV7-9 | CASSLVTGSGYTF | TGTGCCAGCAGCTTAGTAACAGGGAGTGGCTACACCTTC